One TCR beta chain is described in this entry. Participant ages covered roughly 18 to 89 years across 24 US areas. The sample is drawn from a study of blood T cell repertoires in COVID-19. Study-wide context: The cDNA or gDNA used as material had been derived from T cells, B-cell-depleted T cells, or PBMCs.

TCRdb's table, derived via immunoSEQ multiplex PCR, lists solely in-frame clones and lacks some. The sample shows approximately 240,000 clones, around 85% of them seen only once. CDR3 length equals 14 residues. Germline values: CDR1 SGDLS, CDR2 YYNGEE. V shed 3 bases and J shed 7 bases, with 14 bases lying between them. Sequencing input: PBMCs or T cells enriched from blood (not recorded which). V is TRBV9 and J is TRBJ2-1, with D maybe TRBD1 (6 bases). The receptor's source is a woman in her forties or fifties in a cohort exposed to, infected with or recovered from COVID-19 (not recorded which). This CDR3 is CASSAQGHGNEQFF. The CDR3 nucleotides are TGTGCCAGCAGCGCACAGGGCCATGGGAATGAGCAGTTCTTC.